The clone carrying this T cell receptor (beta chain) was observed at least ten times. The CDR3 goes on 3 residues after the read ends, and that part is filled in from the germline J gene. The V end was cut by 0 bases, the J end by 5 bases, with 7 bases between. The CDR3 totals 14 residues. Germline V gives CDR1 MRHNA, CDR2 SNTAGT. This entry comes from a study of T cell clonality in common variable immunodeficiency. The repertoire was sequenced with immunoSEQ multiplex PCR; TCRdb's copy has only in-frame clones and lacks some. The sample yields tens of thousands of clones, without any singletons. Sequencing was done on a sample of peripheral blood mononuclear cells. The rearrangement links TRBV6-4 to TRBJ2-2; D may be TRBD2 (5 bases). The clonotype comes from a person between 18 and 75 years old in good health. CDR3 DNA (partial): TGTGCCAGCAGTGACTCGACGGGGACCGGGGAG. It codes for CASSDSTGTGE. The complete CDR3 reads CASSDSTGTGELFF.